The present TCR beta chain was sequenced within a study of tumor and adjacent non-tumor tissue in lung cancer. Worth noting for this clonotype: Its antigen is unidentified.

The template was RNA from unsorted bulk tissue. Points from the study as a whole: Normal lung showed higher cumulative top 100 clone frequency than tumor.

TCRbeta libraries were built with three rounds of nested PCR, modified from ARM-PCR. Each CDR3 protein gets one entry after TCRdb re-called the multiplex PCR reads with MiXCR. The sample records 200,000 to 250,000 distinct CDR3 sequences, about two thirds being singletons. Trimming cost V 3 bases and J 6 bases; bases outside gene matches: 3. There are 13 residues in the CDR3. The germline V gene encodes CDR1 SEHNR and CDR2 FQNEAQ (reference sequence). The sequence derives from a man between 60 and 75 years old with non-small cell lung cancer. Sample: lung tumor tissue. The V and J genes are TRBV7-9 and TRBJ1-1; 8 bases are a match to TRBD1. DNA of the CDR3: TGTGCCAGCAGCTTTGACAGGGGCCCTGAAGCTTTCTTT. Its protein is CASSFDRGPEAFF.